The 25 T cell receptor beta chains given below trace back to one sample, sequenced in a study of Ad26.COV2.S vaccination and SARS-CoV-2 variants. Treatment specified: over 15 received Ad26.COV2.S at low or high dose, single or two shots; roughly 5 received placebo; per-sample allocation not given. Each sample was drawn 63 days after the first injection (of vaccine or placebo). Using immunoSEQ multiplex PCR, the repertoire was profiled, and TCRdb retains in-frame clones only, with some absent. The sample contains some 450,000 clones, around 91% of which appear only once. The sample consisted of peripheral blood, taken in a trial of Ad26.COV2.S vaccine versus placebo. These receptors all stem from a person between 18 and 60 years old who received the Ad26.COV2.S COVID-19 vaccine or a placebo.

V is TRBV28 and J is TRBJ1-5; D ambiguous. Trimming removed 10 bases at V and 3 bases at J, with 16 bases between. CDR1 is MDHEN, CDR2 SYDVKM, per germline. This CDR3 is 14 amino acids long. This chain's CDR3 is CATQTPSLNQPQHF. CDR3 nucleotide sequence: TGTGCCACCCAAACCCCCAGCCTCAATCAGCCCCAGCATTTT.

V is TRBV7-8 and J is TRBJ2-3; TRBD1 matches 7 bases. V shed 1 base and J 11 bases; nucleotides not matched to a gene: 21. The length of the CDR3 is 18 residues. Germline loops: CDR1 SGHVS, CDR2 FQNEAQ. CDR3 region: CASSLGRDRPRDSVGQYF. The CDR3 bases are TGTGCCAGCAGCTTAGGGAGAGACCGCCCTAGGGACAGTGTTGGGCAGTATTTT.

The chain has TRBV15 and TRBJ2-3; 9 bases match TRBD1. This CDR3 comprises 13 residues. Germline assignment: CDR1 LNHNV and CDR2 YYDKDF (reference sequence). V shed 11 bases and J 0 bases; nucleotides not matched to a gene: 3. The CDR3 DNA follows: TGTGCCGTTGGGACAGGGAGCACAGATACGCAGTATTTT. Protein sequence: CAVGTGSTDTQYF.

This clone was seen just once. The same CDR3 is also encoded by other DNA sequences in this sample. The chain has TRBV28 and TRBJ2-1; D is ambiguous. The CDR3 has 12 residues. CDR1 and CDR2 (germline): MDHEN, SYDVKM. The germline V and J ends were trimmed by 2 bases and 10 bases, with 9 bases remaining between them. The CDR3 sequence: CASSLLGEEQFF. CDR3 DNA sequence: TGTGCCAGCAGTTTACTAGGAGAGGAGCAGTTCTTC.

Only a few counts were recorded for this clone. This chain connects TRBV4-1 to TRBJ1-4; 7 positions agree with TRBD1. Germline V gene data show CDR1 as MGHRA and CDR2 as YSYEKL. V was clipped by 3 bases and J by 0 bases; unmatched bases: 4. CDR3 length: 16 amino acids. DNA of the CDR3: TGCGCCAGCAGCCACCGACAGGGCGCAACTAATGAAAAACTGTTTTTT. This translates into CASSHRQGATNEKLFF.

The V gene is TRBV24-1, the J gene TRBJ1-3; unclear D gene. Deletions cut 10 bases from V and 4 bases from J, with 22 bases between. The CDR3 runs 16 residues. Germline assignment: CDR1 KGHDR and CDR2 SFDVKD. This CDR3 reads CATRGHNTGKGNTIYF. The CDR3 region has the DNA TGTGCCACACGGGGTCACAATACGGGGAAGGGAAACACCATATATTTT.

This CDR3 reads CASSSNNQPQHF. In DNA, the CDR3 is TGTGCCAGCAGTTCCAATAATCAGCCCCAGCATTTT. This sequence joins TRBV28 and TRBJ1-5; no firm D call. Germline V lookup: CDR1 MDHEN, CDR2 SYDVKM. CDR3 length: 12 amino acids. Trimming removed 4 bases at V and 4 bases at J, with 5 bases between.

This chain connects TRBV15 to TRBJ2-1; 13 bases line up with TRBD2. V lost 0 bases, J lost 8 bases, and 19 bases stayed unmatched. Germline V gene sequence: CDR1 LNHNV, CDR2 YYDKDF (reference sequence). The CDR3 is 21 amino acids. The CDR3 sequence: CATSRDRGELAGGLMRDEQFF. The CDR3 DNA sequence: TGTGCCACCAGCAGAGATCGCGGGGAACTAGCGGGAGGGCTTATGAGGGATGAGCAGTTCTTC.

V and J are TRBV5-5 and TRBJ2-2; D perhaps matches TRBD2 (5 bases). The CDR3 totals 15 residues. Per germline, CDR1 SGHKS and CDR2 YYEKEE (reference sequence). The germline V and J ends were trimmed by 0 bases and 10 bases, with 16 bases remaining between them. The CDR3 spells CASSLVGSMGEELFF. For the CDR3, the DNA is TGTGCCAGCAGCTTGGTGGGCTCAATGGGAGAGGAGCTGTTTTTT.

The chain is built from TRBV6-6 and TRBJ1-2, with 12 nucleotides matching TRBD1. The ends lost 4 bases at V and 7 bases at J; junction bases unmatched: 7. The CDR3 contains 15 residues. CDR1 is MNHNY and CDR2 is SVGAGI in the germline V gene (reference sequence). As DNA, the CDR3 is TGTGCCAGCAGTTTGCCGGGACAGGGGGCGCTTGGCTACACCTTC. Translating it yields CASSLPGQGALGYTF.

In this sample, this clone turned up once. The chain carries TRBV7-6 and TRBJ1-5; the D is unclear. Germline lookup yields CDR1 SGHVS and CDR2 FNYEAQ. Trimming left V 1 base short and J 0 bases short, with 7 bases between. CDR3 length equals 15 residues. This CDR3 reads CASSLDNYSNQPQHF. DNA of the CDR3: TGTGCCAGCAGCTTAGATAACTATAGCAATCAGCCCCAGCATTTT. Drawing the rest from reference TRBV7-6 and TRBJ1-5, the complete variable domain is GAGVSQSPRYKVTKRGQDVALRCDPISGHVSLYWYRQALGQGPEFLTYFNYEAQQDKSGLPNDRFSAERPEGSISTLTIQRTEQRDSAMYRCASSLDNYSNQPQHFGDGTRLSIL.

The chain recombines TRBV10-3 with TRBJ2-7; D is undetermined. Germline values: CDR1 ENHRY, CDR2 SYGVKD. The CDR3 sequence is 13 residues long. Trimming stripped 4 bases from V and 2 bases from J, with 9 bases between. Written as DNA, the CDR3 is TGTGCCATCAGTGGACTTGTCACCTACGAGCAGTACTTC. Protein sequence: CAISGLVTYEQYF.

This chain connects TRBV7-2 to TRBJ2-3, with D perhaps matching TRBD2 (6 bases). The CDR3 consists of 15 residues. The germline V gene encodes CDR1 SGHTA and CDR2 FQGNSA. Between the trimmed V and J ends, which lost 3 bases and 3 bases, there was a span of 13 bases. CDR3 nucleotide sequence: TGTGCCAGCAGCTTGGTCCCAGGGAGGACAGATACGCAGTATTTT. As protein: CASSLVPGRTDTQYF.

The count of this clone is one. The CDR3 is CASRQTGTNQPQHF. The CDR3 nucleotides read TGTGCCAGCAGGCAGACAGGTACGAATCAGCCCCAGCATTTT. The rearrangement links TRBV28 to TRBJ1-5, with a possible D match to TRBD1 (6 bases). Trimming stripped 6 bases from V and 4 bases from J, with 13 bases between. This CDR3 is 14 amino acids long. CDR1 and CDR2 from the germline V gene are MDHEN and SYDVKM.

The chain couples TRBV28 to TRBJ2-7; no reliable D call. V gave up 3 bases and J gave up 6 bases, with 18 bases separating them. The CDR3 is 15 amino acids. Germline loops: CDR1 MDHEN, CDR2 SYDVKM. As DNA, the CDR3 is TGTGCCAGCAGTTTTAGTTCCAGGTTGGGGTCCGAGCAGTACTTC. Amino acids: CASSFSSRLGSEQYF.

This chain joins TRBV15 and TRBJ1-5; D uncertain. Trimming stripped 5 bases from V and 4 bases from J, with 9 bases between. This CDR3 comprises 13 residues. Germline V CDR1 and CDR2: LNHNV, YYDKDF (reference sequence). The CDR3 loop is CATSGFRNQPQHF. The CDR3 DNA reads as TGTGCCACCAGCGGCTTCAGAAATCAGCCCCAGCATTTT. Full variable domain (outside the CDR3, taken from reference TRBV15 and TRBJ1-5): DAMVIQNPRYQVTQFGKPVTLSCSQTLNHNVMYWYQQKSSQAPKLLFHYYDKDFNNEADTPDNFQSRRPNTSFCFLDIRSPGLGDTAMYLCATSGFRNQPQHFGDGTRLSIL.

The chain has TRBV11-2 and TRBJ2-1; TRBD1 aligns across 10 bases. Germline-derived CDR1 and CDR2 are SGHAT and FQNNGV. CDR3 size: 13 residues. V lost 6 bases, J lost 4 bases, and 0 bases stayed unmatched. The CDR3 spells CASRGQGYNEQFF. The CDR3 DNA is TGTGCCAGCAGGGGACAGGGGTACAATGAGCAGTTCTTC.

The chain carries TRBV7-8 and TRBJ1-2, with D possibly TRBD1 on 5 matching bases. Looked up from germline, CDR1 is SGHVS and CDR2 is FQNEAQ. CDR3 length equals 16 residues. The ends were cut back, 5 bases at V and 5 bases at J, with 21 bases in the middle. The CDR3 DNA sequence: TGTGCCAGCAGCCCTACCGGGGTTAGGGGAGGTTATGGCTACACCTTC. Its translation: CASSPTGVRGGYGYTF.

The chain is built from TRBV6-5 and TRBJ2-5; D not certain. Deletions cut 0 bases from V and 4 bases from J, with 15 bases between. The germline V gene has CDR1 MNHEY and CDR2 SVGAGI. The length of the CDR3 is 16 residues. The CDR3 region is CASSYSVLELTETQYF. The CDR3 DNA sequence: TGTGCCAGCAGTTACTCGGTCTTGGAACTGACAGAGACCCAGTACTTC.

In the case of this clone: This CDR3 is also generated by other DNA sequences in the sample. The chain combines TRBV7-9 with TRBJ2-7; D gene ambiguous. Germline V gene data show CDR1 as SEHNR and CDR2 as FQNEAQ (reference sequence). The CDR3 is 12 residues long. Trimming removed 1 base at V and 3 bases at J, with 4 bases between. CDR3 DNA: TGTGCCAGCAGCTTAGAAGTCTACGAGCAGTACTTC. This codes for CASSLEVYEQYF.

The V and J genes are TRBV9 and TRBJ2-1; the D call may be TRBD1 or TRBD2 (5 bases each). CDR1 is SGDLS, CDR2 YYNGEE, per germline. V lost 4 bases and J lost 8, with 19 bases in between. This CDR3 comprises 15 residues. The CDR3 DNA is TGTGCCAGCAGCCTCCGGGACCCCGCCGGCTATGAGCAGTTCTTC. Its protein product is CASSLRDPAGYEQFF.

The chain has TRBV6-5 and TRBJ2-3; 7 bases match TRBD2. Germline-derived CDR1 and CDR2 are MNHEY and SVGAGI. J was trimmed by 8 bases and V by 5 bases; bases with no gene match: 13. CDR3 length: 15 residues. CDR3 region: CASSPSGGGSITQYF. CDR3 nucleotides: TGTGCCAGCAGTCCAAGCGGCGGGGGAAGTATTACGCAGTATTTT.

V and J are TRBV6-1 and TRBJ2-2; D is possibly TRBD1 (5 bases). CDR3 length equals 16 residues. Trimming removed 1 base at V and 5 bases at J, with 14 bases between. The germline gives CDR1 MNHNS, CDR2 SASEGT. In nucleotides, the CDR3 is TGTGCCAGCAGTGAAGGAGGACACATTGTGACCGGGGAGCTGTTTTTT. Its protein is CASSEGGHIVTGELFF.

This clone was observed once. The chain uses TRBV9 and TRBJ2-7, with 12 bases fitting TRBD2. The CDR3 covers 19 residues. Germline loops: CDR1 SGDLS, CDR2 YYNGEE. With 3 bases clipped from V and 3 bases from J, the junction kept 16 bases outside the gene matches. The CDR3 DNA follows: TGTGCCAGCAGCGACGGACAGGGCGCCGTACTAGCGGGAGGCTACGAGCAGTACTTC. Residues: CASSDGQGAVLAGGYEQYF.

This chain connects TRBV11-2 to TRBJ1-1; a possible D gene is TRBD1 (6 bases). V shed 6 bases and J shed 4 bases, with 15 bases lying between them. The CDR3 length is 14 residues. Germline values: CDR1 SGHAT, CDR2 FQNNGV. The CDR3 DNA reads as TGTGCCAGCAGATTCACAGGGAGCGGCACTGAAGCTTTCTTT. It specifies CASRFTGSGTEAFF.